A single sample gave rise to the 27 T cell receptor beta chains below, sequenced in a study of T cells in Graves' hyperthyroidism and ophthalmopathy. TCR beta CDR3 sequences were amplified from RNA transcripts. Initially, a first-round RT-PCR of the TCR CDR3 employed the HTBI primer set. Each CDR3 protein gets one entry after TCRdb re-called the multiplex PCR reads with MiXCR. Seen here are over 200,000 distinct CDR3 sequences, roughly 14% observed once, and the top ten hold about 14%. The sequenced sample consisted of blood. These receptors came from a middle-aged woman with Graves' hyperthyroidism that later progressed to Graves' ophthalmopathy.

In this sample, this clonotype turned up many times. This chain connects TRBV5-5 to TRBJ2-5; 8 nucleotides line up with TRBD1. The CDR3 spans 16 residues. CDR1 is SGHKS, CDR2 YYEKEE, per germline (reference sequence). The V segment lost 0 bases and the J segment 3 bases; nucleotides outside the gene matches: 7. DNA for the CDR3: TGTGCCAGCAGCTTGGCAGGGGGCGCTTTGAAAGAGACCCAGTACTTC. It encodes CASSLAGGALKETQYF.

This clonotype was recorded at least ten times. CDR3 DNA: TGTGCCAGCGGCCAAATGACAACAACTAATGAAAAACTGTTTTTT. It encodes CASGQMTTTNEKLFF. The J gene is TRBJ1-4, the V gene TRBV7-9; D is ambiguous. Trimming stripped 8 bases from V and 0 bases from J, with 13 bases between. The germline V gene has CDR1 SEHNR and CDR2 FQNEAQ (reference sequence). The CDR3 contains 15 residues.

A remark on this clonotype: A much larger clonotype is one base distant, so this may be a read error. CDR3 bases: TGTGCCAGCAGTGAAAACAGCTACTATGGCTACACCTTC. It translates to CASSENSYYGYTF. V and J are TRBV2 and TRBJ1-2, with D unclear. Per germline, CDR1 SNHLY and CDR2 FYNNEI. The length of the CDR3 is 13 residues. Trimming left V 2 bases short and J 3 bases short, with 7 bases between.

This clonotype was recorded at least ten times. The CDR3 DNA follows: TGTGCCAGCTCACCAGGAGGCGCCATGACGAGGGAGCAGTACTTC. Its translation is CASSPGGAMTREQYF. The rearrangement uses TRBV18 and TRBJ2-7; tentatively, D is TRBD2 (5 bases). The germline gives CDR1 KGHSH, CDR2 LQKENI. The CDR3 is 15 amino acids. Trimming removed 2 bases from V and 7 bases from J, with 18 bases in between. The variable domain in full, with the rest retrieved from reference TRBV18 and TRBJ2-7, is NAGVMQNPRHLVRRRGQEARLRCSPMKGHSHVYWYRQLPEEGLKFMVYLQKENIIDESGMPKERFSAEFPKEGPSILRIQQVVRGDSAAYFCASSPGGAMTREQYFGPGTRLTVT.

This clonotype has at least ten counts. The rearrangement joins TRBV2 to TRBJ2-7; 7 nucleotides match TRBD2. The CDR3 is 15 residues long. Germline CDR1 SNHLY, CDR2 FYNNEI. V dropped 9 bases and J dropped 0; count of bases not matched to a gene: 11. Here the CDR3 reads CASRSGAGLSYEQYF. CDR3 nucleotide sequence: TGTGCCAGTCGGAGCGGGGCGGGCCTCTCCTACGAGCAGTACTTC.

This clonotype has only a few counts. This chain uses TRBV19 with TRBJ1-5, with 8 nucleotides matching TRBD1. With V trimmed by 4 bases and J by 1 base, 3 bases remained unmatched. The V gene's germline CDR1 is LNHDA and CDR2 SQIVND (reference sequence). The CDR3 is 15 residues long. The CDR3 DNA reads TGTGCCAGTAGTAGGAGGACAGGGAGCAATCAGCCCCAGCATTTT. Its translation is CASSRRTGSNQPQHF. Full variable domain (outside the CDR3, taken from reference TRBV19 and TRBJ1-5): DGGITQSPKYLFRKEGQNVTLSCEQNLNHDAMYWYRQDPGQGLRLIYYSQIVNDFQKGDIAEGYSVSREKKESFPLTVTSAQKNPTAFYLCASSRRTGSNQPQHFGDGTRLSIL.

The sample holds a few counts of this clonotype. V usage is TRBV12-5 and J usage is TRBJ2-3, with 7 bases aligning to TRBD1. The CDR3 spans 13 residues. The V and J ends lost 2 bases and 6 bases, in that order; junction bases with no gene match: 2. Germline V gene sequence: CDR1 LGHNT, CDR2 FRNRAP. The CDR3 is CASGLTGADTQYF. CDR3 nucleotide sequence: TGTGCTAGTGGTTTGACAGGGGCCGATACGCAGTATTTT.

Ten or more counts support this clonotype. The chain has TRBV6-2 or TRBV6-3 and TRBJ1-5, with a possible D match to TRBD1 (5 bases). Germline V gene data show CDR1 as MNHEY and CDR2 as SVGEGT. Trimming cost V 9 bases and J 1 base, with 13 bases left between them. This CDR3 is built from 14 residues. In DNA, the CDR3 is TGTGCCAGAAGTCAGGGCTCCAGCAATCAGCCCCAGCATTTT. As protein: CARSQGSSNQPQHF.

This clonotype was recorded at least ten times. The CDR3 loop is CALEAGGQILEAFF. The CDR3 nucleotides are TGTGCCCTGGAGGCGGGAGGACAGATCCTTGAAGCTTTCTTT. This rearrangement joins TRBV30 to TRBJ1-1; weak D call: TRBD1 (6 bases). Trimming removed 8 bases at V and 7 bases at J, with 23 bases between. Germline V gene sequence: CDR1 GTSNPN, CDR2 SVGIG (reference sequence). This CDR3 comprises 14 residues. The full variable domain, in which reference TRBV30 and TRBJ1-1 provide the parts outside the CDR3, is SQTIHQWPATLVQPVGSPLSLECTVEGTSNPNLYWYRQAAGRGLQLLFYSVGIGQISSEVPQNLSASRPQDRQFILSSKKLLLSDSGFYLCALEAGGQILEAFFGQGTRLTVV.

Concerning this clonotype itself: A much larger clone sits a single nucleotide away, making a read error possible. J is TRBJ1-1 and V is TRBV28, with a possible D match to TRBD1 (6 bases). The V end was cut by 5 bases, the J end by 7 bases, with 14 bases between. Germline V lookup: CDR1 MDHEN, CDR2 SYDVKM. CDR3 size: 13 residues. Here the CDR3 reads CASSLGTPFEAFF. Written as DNA, the CDR3 is TGTGCCAGCAGTCTTGGGACACCTTTTGAAGCTTTCTTT.

This clonotype appeared many times. The chain combines TRBV7-9 with TRBJ1-3; D is undetermined. CDR1 and CDR2 (germline): SEHNR, FQNEAQ (reference sequence). This CDR3 region has 14 residues. Trimming removed 10 bases at V and 0 bases at J, with 13 bases between. The CDR3 is CATGRGVSGNTIYF. The CDR3 nucleotides are TGTGCCACCGGACGGGGAGTCTCTGGAAACACCATATATTTT.

This clonotype was seen ten or more times. The rearrangement joins TRBV2 to TRBJ2-7; D unclear. The germline CDR1 and CDR2 sequences are SNHLY and FYNNEI. Trimming took off 7 bases at V and 2 bases at J, with 18 bases between the two ends. This CDR3 comprises 15 residues. As DNA, the CDR3 is TGTGCCAGCAAGAGGAGCTACATCGCGGCCTACGAGCAGTACTTC. Protein product: CASKRSYIAAYEQYF.

This clonotype was seen repeatedly, ten times or more. This chain uses TRBV11-2 with TRBJ2-7; possible D gene TRBD2, 5 bases. This CDR3 has 13 amino acids. V shed 5 bases and J shed 7 bases, with 15 bases lying between them. Germline V CDR1 and CDR2: SGHAT, FQNNGV. CDR3 coding DNA: TGTGCCAGCAGCCCCATCCAGCGGAAGGAGCAGTACTTC. As protein: CASSPIQRKEQYF.

This clonotype was counted many times. This chain links TRBV7-9 with TRBJ2-3; no clear D. Germline loops: CDR1 SEHNR, CDR2 FQNEAQ (reference sequence). The CDR3 length is 12 residues. Deletions cut 5 bases from V and 6 bases from J, with 9 bases between. Written as DNA, the CDR3 is TGTGCCAGCAGCGAAGTGTCGGATACGCAGTATTTT. Its protein product is CASSEVSDTQYF.

The sample holds many counts of this clonotype. The chain employs TRBV11-2 and TRBJ1-5, with 9 bases lining up with TRBD1. J was trimmed by 2 bases and V by 5 bases; bases with no gene match: 4. There are 15 residues in the CDR3. Germline assignment: CDR1 SGHAT and CDR2 FQNNGV. Here the CDR3 DNA reads TGTGCCAGCAGCCGGAGACAGGGGGGCAATCAGCCCCAGCATTTT. Its protein product is CASSRRQGGNQPQHF.

This clonotype was detected many times. V usage is TRBV27 and J usage is TRBJ1-3; no definite D call. Trimming removed 6 bases from V and 2 bases from J, with 14 bases in between. The CDR3 is 15 residues long. CDR1 MNHEY and CDR2 SMNVEV come from the germline V gene (reference sequence). In nucleotides, the CDR3 is TGTGCCAGCAGCCCCCGACGGGCGGCTGGAAACACCATATATTTT. It is translated as CASSPRRAAGNTIYF.

This clonotype has a count of ten or more. V gene TRBV5-1 combines with J gene TRBJ2-1; 7 nucleotides agree with TRBD1. The CDR3 covers 15 residues. Trimming removed 4 bases from V and 5 bases from J; junction bases left unmatched: 9. The germline V gene has CDR1 SGHRS and CDR2 YFSETQ. CDR3 in amino acids: CASSPLGDSNNEQFF. CDR3 coding DNA: TGCGCCAGCAGCCCTCTAGGGGACAGTAACAATGAGCAGTTCTTC. The full variable domain, completed using reference TRBV5-1 and TRBJ2-1, is KAGVTQTPRYLIKTRGQQVTLSCSPISGHRSVSWYQQTPGQGLQFLFEYFSETQRNKGNFPGRFSGRQFSNSRSEMNVSTLELGDSALYLCASSPLGDSNNEQFFGPGTRLTVL.

This clonotype was detected a few times. The chain employs TRBV20-1 and TRBJ1-2; 7 bases are a match to TRBD1. The CDR3 runs to 14 residues. Germline V gene lookup returns CDR1 DFQATT and CDR2 SNEGSKA (reference sequence). The J segment lost 0 bases and the V segment lost 1 base, leaving 2 bases of the junction unmatched. Here the CDR3 DNA reads TGCAGTGCTAGAGCGGGGACAGCTAACTATGGCTACACCTTC. Translation gives CSARAGTANYGYTF.

At least ten counts were recorded for this clonotype. This chain joins TRBV28 and TRBJ1-5, with D unresolved. This CDR3 is built from 12 residues. Germline values: CDR1 MDHEN, CDR2 SYDVKM. Trimming cost V 8 bases and J 2 bases, with 7 bases left between them. The CDR3 here is CASGLGNQPQHF. The CDR3 DNA is TGTGCCAGCGGCCTTGGCAATCAGCCCCAGCATTTT.

The J gene is TRBJ2-7, the V gene TRBV14, with D possibly matching TRBD1 (5 bases). Trimming cost V 0 bases and J 4 bases, with 16 bases left between them. CDR3 length: 16 residues. Germline loops: CDR1 SGHDN, CDR2 FVKESK. This CDR3 reads CASSQDRRQHWYEQYF. The CDR3 coding sequence is TGTGCCAGCAGCCAAGATAGGAGACAGCATTGGTACGAGCAGTACTTC.

This clonotype was detected ten times or more. This sequence joins TRBV20-1 and TRBJ1-5; no reliable D call. The V end lost 2 bases, the J end lost 10 bases, and 21 bases lay between the germline ends. Per germline, CDR1 DFQATT and CDR2 SNEGSKA (reference sequence). The CDR3 totals 15 residues. The chain's CDR3 is CSARRPRHMVGPQHF. CDR3 in DNA: TGCAGTGCTAGACGCCCTAGACACATGGTAGGACCCCAGCATTTT.

The chain uses TRBV29-1 and TRBJ2-6; D perhaps matches TRBD2 (5 bases). The germline CDR1 and CDR2 sequences are SQVTM and ANQGSEA. Trimming removed 6 bases at V and 1 base at J, with 10 bases between. CDR3 length: 14 residues. The CDR3 bases are TGCAGCGTCGAGCCGGGGTCTGGGGCCAACGTCCTGACTTTC. Residues: CSVEPGSGANVLTF.

This clonotype was counted ten times or more. This chain joins TRBV3-1 and TRBJ1-2, with TRBD1 matching 9 bases. Germline CDR1 LGHDT, CDR2 YNNKEL (reference sequence). There are 15 residues in the CDR3. V gave up 6 bases and J gave up 7 bases; unmatched junction bases: 12. The CDR3 sequence is CASSRDNRGLAGYTF. CDR3 sequence (DNA): TGTGCCAGCAGTCGCGACAACAGGGGGCTGGCTGGCTACACCTTC. Supplemented by reference TRBV3-1 and TRBJ1-2, the full variable domain reads DTAVSQTPKYLVTQMGNDKSIKCEQNLGHDTMYWYKQDSKKFLKIMFSYNNKELIINETVPNRFSPKSPDKAHLNLHINSLELGDSAVYFCASSRDNRGLAGYTFGSGTRLTVV.

This clonotype was counted only a few times. The chain joins TRBV10-3 to TRBJ2-3; 10 nucleotides agree with TRBD1. The CDR3 runs 15 residues. V lost 8 bases to trimming and J lost 3 bases; unmatched junction nucleotides: 8. Germline CDR1 and CDR2: ENHRY and SYGVKD. The DNA for the CDR3 is TGTGCCATCGGGACCAGGACAGGGGGGACAGATACGCAGTATTTT. It translates to CAIGTRTGGTDTQYF.

This clonotype was recorded at least ten times. The chain links TRBV27 to TRBJ1-5; TRBD1 might be the D (5 bases). V gave up 6 bases and J gave up 1 base, with 13 bases separating them. This CDR3 contains 15 residues. Germline V CDR1 and CDR2: MNHEY, SMNVEV (reference sequence). The CDR3 region has the DNA TGTGCCAGCAGCCAGGGACGGCAAAGCAATCAGCCCCAGCATTTT. Translation: CASSQGRQSNQPQHF.

About this clonotype itself: This may come from a read error, since a much larger clone is one base off. The rearrangement links TRBV19 to TRBJ2-5; D is perhaps TRBD1 (6 bases). This CDR3 is built from 13 residues. Germline V gives CDR1 LNHDA, CDR2 SQIVND (reference sequence). CDR3 sequence reads: CTSSWGHGETQYF. The CDR3 DNA sequence: TGTACCAGTAGTTGGGGACACGGAGAGACCCAGTACTTC.

The chain employs TRBV18 and TRBJ2-1, with 10 bases aligning to TRBD2. The junction had 13 bases not matched to a gene; V was cut back by 2 bases and J by 6 bases. The CDR3 totals 18 residues. The germline gives CDR1 KGHSH, CDR2 LQKENI. CDR3 protein: CASSPAASGTSVGNEQFF. CDR3 nucleotide sequence: TGTGCCAGCTCACCAGCCGCTTCCGGGACTAGCGTGGGCAATGAGCAGTTCTTC.